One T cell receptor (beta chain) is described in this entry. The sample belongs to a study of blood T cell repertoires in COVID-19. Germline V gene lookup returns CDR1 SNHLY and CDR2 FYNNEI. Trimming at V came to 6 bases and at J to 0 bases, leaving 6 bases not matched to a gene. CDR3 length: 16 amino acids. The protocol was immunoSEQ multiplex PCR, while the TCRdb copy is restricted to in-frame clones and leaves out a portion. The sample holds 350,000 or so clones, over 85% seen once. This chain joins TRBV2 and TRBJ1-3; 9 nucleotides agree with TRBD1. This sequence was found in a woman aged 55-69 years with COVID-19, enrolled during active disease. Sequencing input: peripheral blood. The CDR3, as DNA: TGTGCCAGCAGACTAACGACAGGGGGCTCTGGAAACACCATATATTTT. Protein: CASRLTTGGSGNTIYF.